One T cell receptor (beta chain) is described in this entry. This sample is part of a study of blood T cell repertoires in COVID-19. Whole-study context: COVID-19 samples collected from the United States, Italy and Spain covered acute and convalescent phases.

Original processing notes: Estimation of nucleated cell counts relied on the amplification of reference gene primers. Profiling relied on immunoSEQ multiplex PCR, and the TCRdb table lists in-frame clones only, not all of them. That table is the source of V, J and clone size, and D and trimming were worked out from the DNA. Here the sample spans about 240,000 clones, about 85% being singletons. The sequence was obtained from a man aged 60 to 75 who had recovered from COVID-19. The sequenced sample was peripheral blood.

CDR3 sequence: CASSYRDTNEKLFF. CDR3 in DNA: TGCGCCAGCAGCTACAGGGACACTAATGAAAAACTGTTTTTT. This rearrangement joins TRBV5-1 to TRBJ1-4; D perhaps matches TRBD1 (6 bases). Trimming removed 3 bases at V and 2 bases at J, with 8 bases between. Looked up from germline, CDR1 is SGHRS and CDR2 is YFSETQ. The CDR3 extends over 14 amino acids.